This is a list of T cell receptor beta chains from one sample in a study of T cell repertoires in cytomegalovirus infection. Their specific antigens are unknown. TCRdb reprocessed the reads with MiXCR, giving one entry per CDR3 protein. The sample gives about 310,000 distinct CDR3 sequences, more than 20% of which show up once; roughly 15% is in the top ten. The starting material was cultured PBMCs, obtained from culture after CMV antigen stimulation. The receptors were sampled from a human donor in good health (CMV status not recorded). Some clones in this sample may be carry-over from other donors' samples. Both conserved end residues are part of each CDR3. A clone size is listed for some rows: how often the clone was seen (once, few, many), or a class if it is expanded.

>TRBJ2-3|few|TRBV4-3
CASGGRTGTDTQYF
>TRBJ2-3|.|TRBV10-3
CAISETSGYTDTQYF
>TRBJ2-5|few|TRBV7-9
CASSQERVFQETQYF
>TRBJ1-5|.|TRBV11-2
CASSLGTVDNQPQHF
>TRBJ2-1|.|TRBV24-1
CATSVSGRAIEQFF
>TRBJ1-1|many|TRBV28
CASSTPHRGTTEAFF
>TRBJ1-5|.|TRBV28
CASSSGTNSNQPQHF
>TRBJ1-3|few|TRBV20-1
CSARRTGTGNTIYF
>TRBJ1-2|many|TRBV20-1
CSARVGTDYGYTF
>TRBJ2-2|many|TRBV7-2
CASETSGSLTGELFF
>TRBJ2-7|few|TRBV11-1
CASSPHSGPYEQYF
>TRBJ1-1|many|TRBV6-5
CASSYGGSTEAFF
>TRBJ2-3|.|TRBV4-2
CASSQGTGGDQTTQYF
>TRBJ1-4|few|TRBV28
CASSFRGLYGAKLFF
>TRBJ2-1|once|TRBV4-1
CASSTPPGLAGNNEQFF
>TRBJ1-2|.|TRBV28
CASSLPGNYGYTF
>TRBJ2-4|.|TRBV20-1
CSARAVSNSRDIQYF
>TRBJ2-7|few|TRBV4-1
CASSQSLTYYEQYF
>TRBJ2-1|.|TRBV10-3
CAISETSASGRSEQFF
>TRBJ2-7|.|TRBV27
CASSFLTSGDPYEQYF
>TRBJ2-3|.|TRBV27
CASSLATQPTDTQYF
>TRBJ2-7|many|TRBV7-2
CASSLDEGEQYF
>TRBJ2-4|few|TRBV7-6
CASLEKTSYAKNIQYF
>TRBJ2-2|.|TRBV6-2/TRBV6-3
CASSPQTTGVAGELFF
>TRBJ1-5|few|TRBV27
CASSPTTRQPQHF
>TRBJ2-1|.|TRBV7-2
CASSFLAGARSYNEQFF
>TRBJ2-5|.|TRBV7-2
CASSLEGGPQYF